This T cell receptor beta chain appears in the sequencing data of a study of blood T cell repertoires in COVID-19 (dated by TCRdb to about 2020). As for the study more broadly: Samples from collaborators originated in the United States, Italy and Spain and spanned both the acute and convalescent phases of COVID-19. Where HLA class I and class II types were available, the types were taken from metadata supplied by the sample provider, not from assay-based typing. The sample metadata nearly always contained a de-identified subject ID, COVID-19 status, age in years and sex. Subjects who had been exposed to COVID-19, were actively infected with it, or had recovered from it provided the deeply sampled blood TCRbeta repertoires that made up the dataset. The repertoires were released in a freely available public database meant as a resource for research on the immune response to SARS-CoV-2. The prospective study material was composed of cDNA or gDNA derived from T cells, B-cell-depleted T cells, or PBMCs. Samples were obtained from the ongoing ImmuneRACE study (first 160 participants) and from over 1,000 subjects provided by 6 global collaborators. What the research found in general, with its limitations: The quantity of clinical and demographic metadata differed by source and by participant and was supplied without curation.

TCRbeta CDR3 regions were amplified from genomic DNA using the immunoSEQ Assay, a bias-controlled multiplex PCR. For the original study's pipeline: Nucleated cell counts per sample were estimated from amplification of reference gene primers within the assay. Sequence reads were collapsed and filtered to measure the absolute abundance of every unique TCRbeta CDR3 rearrangement. For each sample, productive Simpson clonality was calculated as the square root of Simpson's diversity index over productive rearrangements. This immuneACCESS table, as held by TCRdb, lists in-frame sequences with V and J called but not all clones. Of the missing ones, under half trace to an unresolved V gene in checked studies; the others have no known cause. V and J calls plus clone size are reproduced from that table; the DNA served to infer D and trimming. Counted in this sample were fewer than 250,000 clones; 70% to 90% of them appeared once. Together, the top ten hold 6% to 7% of the sample.

The collaborating institutions used their own protocols to collect whole blood in K2EDTA tubes. For TCRbeta analysis, collaborators shipped samples as frozen whole blood, isolated PBMCs, or DNA extracted from either of those sample types. In the case of this clone: Its cognate antigen has yet to be identified. The input lacks base qualities; no much larger clone sits a single base away.

The cysteine opens and the phenylalanine closes a CDR3 of 15 amino acids. Only the CDR3 part of the read is kept: 45 bases, read in frame from the first base. In the germline V gene, CDR1 corresponds to SGHRS and CDR2 to YFSETQ. The V and J ends are trimmed by 4 bases and 5 bases, leaving 17 bases between them. The receptor's source is a woman aged 60 to 75 with active or convalescent COVID-19. The material sequenced was peripheral blood. Rearrangement joined TRBV5-1 to TRBJ2-3, with TRBD1 as a weak D call on 7 bases. The CDR3 corresponds to CASSGGRGVIDTQYF. In nucleotide form, the sequence is TGCGCCAGCAGCGGTGGCAGGGGGGTGATAGATACGCAGTATTTT.